This is a list of T cell receptor beta chains from one sample in a study of OX40 agonist ivuxolimab in advanced cancers. Generated by immunoSEQ multiplex PCR, the TCRdb table keeps only in-frame clones and is missing some. The repertoire holds 70,000 to 85,000 clones, with 65% to 90% as singletons. Sequencing used CD4+ or CD8+ T cells sorted from blood, obtained in a trial of the OX40 agonist ivuxolimab. The receptors were gathered from an adult with an advanced solid tumor such as melanoma, head and neck, liver or kidney cancer. Both conserved end residues are part of each CDR3. D genes are given only for firm matches. Part of the rows lack a size; the others show once, few, many or a class for expanded clones.

j_call d_call clone_size v_call cdr3_nt cdr3_aa
TRBJ2-7 NA NA TRBV7-2 TGTGCCAGCAGCTTATCCGGCAGAAGGACGCGAGAGCAGTACTTC CASSLSGRRTREQYF
TRBJ1-2 NA NA TRBV27 TGTGCCAGCCTCCCGACCTGGACGGTGAACTATGGCTACACCTTC CASLPTWTVNYGYTF
TRBJ1-6 NA NA TRBV19 TGTGCCAGTACCGGGATCAGGGGACGGTCCAATTCACCCCTCCACTTT CASTGIRGRSNSPLHF
TRBJ2-5 TRBD2 NA TRBV7-2 TGTGCCAGCAGCTGGGGACTACAAGAGACCCAGTACTTC CASSWGLQETQYF
TRBJ1-1 NA NA TRBV12-5 TGTGCTAGTGGCTTGGGCTTCTCAAACACTGAAGCTTTCTTT CASGLGFSNTEAFF
TRBJ1-1 NA NA TRBV5-8 TGTGCCAGCAGCTTGGCCCAGGGGACGATACGGACTGAAGCTTTCTTT CASSLAQGTIRTEAFF
TRBJ2-2 NA NA TRBV7-3 TGTGCCAGCAGCTTATCGCCGGGGGCGAACACCGGGGAGCTGTTTTTT CASSLSPGANTGELFF
TRBJ1-5 NA few TRBV28 TGTGCCAGCAGCACTCCCTCCCCGGGAGACAGGAATCAGCCCCAGCATTTT CASSTPSPGDRNQPQHF
TRBJ2-5 NA NA TRBV11-2 TGTGCCAGCAGCTTAGGTCTCCGTGAAGGGGCCCAGTACTTC CASSLGLREGAQYF
TRBJ1-1 NA NA TRBV27 TGTGCCAGCAGTTTCACGTCCCGTTTTTCTGAAGCTTTCTTT CASSFTSRFSEAFF
TRBJ2-3 TRBD1 NA TRBV6-1 TGTGCCAGCAGTGGACATAGGACAGGGCACACAGATACGCAGTATTTT CASSGHRTGHTDTQYF
TRBJ1-1 NA NA TRBV11-2 TGTGCCAGCAGCTTAGGCCGCACTGAAGCTTTCTTT CASSLGRTEAFF
TRBJ1-1 NA NA TRBV4-1 TGCGCCAGCAGCCAAACTATAGGGAAGTGGAACACTGAAGCTTTCTTT CASSQTIGKWNTEAFF
TRBJ2-3 NA NA TRBV10-1 TGCGCCAGCTCTCAGTGGCGCACAGATACGCAGTATTTT CASSQWRTDTQYF
TRBJ2-1 NA NA TRBV19 TGTGCCAGTAGTATGGGTACATGGAGCGATGAGCAGTTCTTC CASSMGTWSDEQFF
TRBJ2-7 NA NA TRBV27 TGTGCCAGCAGTTTAGGATGGGCGGACGAGCAGTACTTC CASSLGWADEQYF